The present TCR beta chain was sequenced within a study of cytomegalovirus exposure and HLA in healthy donors. Study as a whole: Early released data had about 80 million unique TCRs, all coming from HLA-typed donors.

Remarks on this clone: Its specificity is unknown.

The CDR3 totals 14 residues. Germline V gene data show CDR1 as MNHNY and CDR2 as SVGAGI (reference sequence). V shed 7 bases, J shed 4 bases, and the junction held 5 bases outside the gene matches. Points from the study as a whole: Later analysis identified a missense DCLRE1C variant that was linked to TCR beta V- and J-gene trimming. Based on reports, TCR beta sequences accurately predicted HLA-A and HLA-B alleles for most subjects.

The primer mix had 60 Vbeta and 13 Jbeta primers. The protocol was immunoSEQ multiplex PCR, while the TCRdb copy is restricted to in-frame clones and leaves out a portion. The sample contains 170,000 or so clones, 77% of which appear only once. J is TRBJ1-5 and V is TRBV6-6, with 9 bases lining up with TRBD1. The sequence came from an older woman in good health and CMV-seropositive. The sequenced material came from PBMCs. CDR3 in amino acids: CASKTGGGNQPQHF. In nucleotides, the CDR3 is TGTGCCAGCAAGACAGGGGGTGGTAATCAGCCCCAGCATTTT.